The clone carrying this T cell receptor beta chain was observed a few times. Produced via immunoSEQ multiplex PCR; TCRdb's table is partial and in-frame only. The sample holds 20,000 to 25,000 clones, over 80% seen once. The CDR3 consists of 12 residues. V was clipped by 4 bases and J by 9 bases, with 11 bases between them. CDR1 and CDR2 (germline): SGHNT, YYREEE (reference sequence). This specimen belongs to a study of OX40 agonist ivuxolimab in advanced cancers. Study-level background: People who had prior anti-PD-1, anti-PD-L1 or anti-CTLA-4 therapy could take part, and less than 50% had some.

This TCR came from an adult with an advanced solid tumor such as melanoma, head and neck, liver or kidney cancer. The specimen was CD4+ or CD8+ T cells sorted from blood, collected in a trial of the OX40 agonist ivuxolimab. The rearrangement uses TRBV5-4 and TRBJ2-1, with D uncertain. CDR3 DNA sequence: TGTGCCAGCAGCGCGTCAAGTCCTGAGCAGTTCTTC. As protein: CASSASSPEQFF.